Reported below is one T cell receptor beta chain. Its specific antigen is unknown. Base quality data are lacking; no much larger clone is found one base away. Different DNA sequences within this sample yield the same CDR3. Using the deep immunoSEQ assay, TCR CDR3 regions were amplified from genomic DNA by multiplex PCR. For each cell subset, the extracted genomic DNA was distributed evenly across all wells of several immunoSEQ 96-well plates, and each plate served as one replicate. For sorted subsets, 150 to 200 ng genomic DNA, equal to tens of thousands of T cell genomes, was loaded into each replicate PCR. Purified libraries were measured with a Qubit 3.0 fluorometer, size-checked on a Bioanalyzer 2100, and measured again with the KAPA Library Quantification kit. Every immunoSEQ 96-well plate was sequenced on a dedicated single-read 150-cycle Illumina NextSeq 550 flow cell. The paper's processing steps were these. Because the immunoSEQ output included only junctional sequences and no quality scores, the filtering could not be the same as the filtering used for full-length reads. To assign V/J genes and CDR3, sequences were annotated using PyIR, a Python wrapper for IgBLAST v1.9, with IMGT germline references. Any read was removed if the V/J assignment was weak (E-value above 1e-6), the CDR3 was missing, or the read contained stop codons, out-of-frame junctions, or ambiguous translated residues. V3J clonotypes were defined as sequences sharing an identical inferred V gene, J gene, and CDR3 amino acid sequence. The percentage overlap between two repertoires was calculated by dividing the number of shared unique clonotypes by the size of the smaller repertoire. RTK rarefaction, the Chao1 estimator, and Recon v2.1 estimates of unobserved clonotypes were used to assess repertoire richness. Generation probabilities for all TCRbeta clonotypes obtained by the gDNA method from a few donors were computed using OLGA. Sourced from immuneACCESS, this table was stored by TCRdb with only in-frame sequences that have V and J called. A share of the clones is absent; for the studies checked, an unresolved V gene accounts for under half, and the remainder has no known explanation. The DNA gave D and trimming, while V, J and clone size come from that table. This sample lists 2 million to 2.5 million clones; more than 85% were detected once. The ten largest make up around 0.4% of the sample.

Healthy HIV-negative adults with no recently reported acute infections or vaccinations were included as donors. Only Caucasian adults living in Nashville, Tennessee, USA were represented among the donors. CD4+ T cells were enriched by magnetic negative selection; naive cells were then positively selected on CD45RA, and the negative fraction formed the memory subset. After blood collection by leukapheresis, PBMCs were isolated using Ficoll-Histopaque density gradient centrifugation and then cryopreserved in the vapor phase of liquid nitrogen. Purity and quantity of every magnetically sorted T cell population were checked by analytical flow cytometry. Genomic DNA was isolated from every sorted fraction and measured by UV absorbance on a Nanodrop 2000c. The data were obtained in a study of shared clonotypes between healthy human individuals (dated by TCRdb to about 2020). At the level of the whole study: The cohort included three men and a couple of women between 18 and 49 years of age. Per donor, leukapheresis produced somewhere between about 0.9 and 9.5 billion PBMCs. To increase sequencing depth and limit assay-specific biases, TCR repertoire library preparation and sequencing were carried out by different laboratories using diverse techniques. Blood TCR repertoires of 5 or 6 healthy adults were deeply sequenced to estimate repertoire size and the extent of clonotype sharing between individuals. For each donor, CD4 naive and CD4 memory were each given three plates, CD8 naive was given two plates, and CD8 memory was given one plate. Beyond this particular receptor, the publication reports: Because the study included only a small number of donors, the genetic and exposure-history diversity represented was limited. When a few donors were compared, the shared fraction of clonotypes was around 5% for naive CD4, less than 4% for naive CD8, 2.3% for memory CD4, and roughly 0.4% for memory CD8. Even with the large sequencing depth, rarefaction of the sorted-subset datasets indicated that sequencing was incomplete. Compared with non-shared clonotypes, the clonotypes found in all four sorted-subset donors had higher generation probabilities. Naive subsets generally had larger estimated clonotype richness than memory subsets did. Pairwise subsampling led to the expectation that sequencing depth would affect the degree of clonotype sharing among donors. Sampling was limited to blood, and TCR repertoires in tissue likely differ from TCR repertoires in blood.

Taken from cysteine to phenylalanine, the CDR3 has 13 residues. Of the read, only the CDR3 DNA is kept; its 39 bases are in frame from base 1. The germline V gene (reference sequence) specifies SSHAT as CDR1 and FNYEAQ as CDR2. V sheds 1 base and J sheds 5 bases, leaving 6 bases between their ends. Sequenced: naive CD4+ T cells from PBMCs. Read against the paper, the sample's cell subset or site label means: CD45RA+ positively selected. The chain is encoded by TRBV7-7 joined to TRBJ2-1; the D gene is unclear. This TCR derives from a man younger than 35 in good health. Some clones in this sample may be carry-over from other donors' samples. In nucleotide form, the sequence is TGTGCCAGCAGCTTAGACTACCACAATGAGCAGTTCTTC. Translated, it gives CASSLDYHNEQFF.